The clone carrying this T cell receptor (beta chain) was found a few times. Other DNA sequences in this sample translate to the same CDR3. Assay used: immunoSEQ multiplex PCR; TCRdb lists only in-frame clones, some missing. The sample contains some 31,000 clones, about nine tenths of which appear only once. This entry comes from a study of T cell changes during pregnancy in multiple sclerosis. This CDR3 has 12 residues. V gave up 5 bases and J gave up 5 bases, with 9 bases separating them. Germline values: CDR1 SEHNR, CDR2 FQNEAQ (reference sequence). This TCR derives from a female donor in good health, enrolled as a control in a pregnancy study. The specimen comprised CD8+ T cells from peripheral blood mononuclear cells, sampled in the second trimester of pregnancy. The chain employs TRBV7-9 and TRBJ1-1; possibly TRBD1 for D (5 bases). CDR3 region: CASSPGGTEAFF. The CDR3 nucleotides read TGTGCCAGCAGCCCCGGGGGAACTGAAGCTTTCTTT. Supplemented by reference TRBV7-9 and TRBJ1-1, the full variable domain reads DTGVSQNPRHKITKRGQNVTFRCDPISEHNRLYWYRQTLGQGPEFLTYFQNEAQLEKSRLLSDRFSAERPKGSFSTLEIQRTEQGDSAMYLCASSPGGTEAFFGQGTRLTVV.